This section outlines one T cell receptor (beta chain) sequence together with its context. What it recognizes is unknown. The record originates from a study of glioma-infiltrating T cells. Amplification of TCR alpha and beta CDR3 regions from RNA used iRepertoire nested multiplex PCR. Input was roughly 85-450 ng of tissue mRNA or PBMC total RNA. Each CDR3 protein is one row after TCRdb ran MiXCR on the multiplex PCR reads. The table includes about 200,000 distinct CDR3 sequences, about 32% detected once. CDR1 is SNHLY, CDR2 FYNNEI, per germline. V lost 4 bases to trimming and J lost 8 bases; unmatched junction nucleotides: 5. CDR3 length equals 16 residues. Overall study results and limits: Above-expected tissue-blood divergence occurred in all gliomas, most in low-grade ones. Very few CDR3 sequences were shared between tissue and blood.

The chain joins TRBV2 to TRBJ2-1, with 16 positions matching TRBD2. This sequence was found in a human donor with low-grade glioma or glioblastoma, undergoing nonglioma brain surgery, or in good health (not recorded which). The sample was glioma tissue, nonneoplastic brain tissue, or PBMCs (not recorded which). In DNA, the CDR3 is TGTGCCAGCAGTGCTGGGACTAGCGGGAGGGGCTATGAGCAGTTCTTC. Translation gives CASSAGTSGRGYEQFF.